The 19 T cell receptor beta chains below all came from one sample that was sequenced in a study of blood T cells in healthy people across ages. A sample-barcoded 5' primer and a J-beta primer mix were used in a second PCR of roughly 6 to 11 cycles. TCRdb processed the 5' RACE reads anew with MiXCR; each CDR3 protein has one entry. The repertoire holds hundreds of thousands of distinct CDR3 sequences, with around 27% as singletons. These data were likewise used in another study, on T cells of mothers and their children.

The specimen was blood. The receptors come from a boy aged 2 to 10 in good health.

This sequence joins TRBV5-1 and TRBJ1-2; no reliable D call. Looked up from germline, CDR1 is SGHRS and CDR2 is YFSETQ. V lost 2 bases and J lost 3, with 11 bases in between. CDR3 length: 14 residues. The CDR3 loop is CASSFGYAYYGYTF. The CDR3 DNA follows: TGCGCCAGCAGCTTCGGATACGCTTACTATGGCTACACCTTC.

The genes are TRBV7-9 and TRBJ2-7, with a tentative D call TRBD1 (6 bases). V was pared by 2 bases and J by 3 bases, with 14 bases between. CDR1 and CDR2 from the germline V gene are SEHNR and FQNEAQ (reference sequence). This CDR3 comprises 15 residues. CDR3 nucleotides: TGTGCCAGCAGCTTACCGACGGGGACATTCTACGAGCAGTACTTC. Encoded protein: CASSLPTGTFYEQYF.

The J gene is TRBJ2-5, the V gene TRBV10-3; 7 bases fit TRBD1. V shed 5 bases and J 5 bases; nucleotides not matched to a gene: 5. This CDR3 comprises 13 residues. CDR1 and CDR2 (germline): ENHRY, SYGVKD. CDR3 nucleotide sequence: TGTGCCATCAGTTGGACAGGCAAGGAGACCCAGTACTTC. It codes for CAISWTGKETQYF.

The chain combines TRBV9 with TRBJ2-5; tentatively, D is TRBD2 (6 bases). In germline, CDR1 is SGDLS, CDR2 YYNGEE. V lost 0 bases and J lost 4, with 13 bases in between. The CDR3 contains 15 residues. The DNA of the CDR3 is TGTGCCAGCAGCGTAGTCGGGGGAGGAGGAGAGACCCAGTACTTC. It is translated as CASSVVGGGGETQYF.

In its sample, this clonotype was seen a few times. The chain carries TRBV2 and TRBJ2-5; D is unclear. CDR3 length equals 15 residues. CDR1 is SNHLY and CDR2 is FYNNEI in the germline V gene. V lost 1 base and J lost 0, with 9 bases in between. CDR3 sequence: CASSEGGGHQETQYF. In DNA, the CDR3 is TGTGCCAGCAGTGAAGGTGGTGGACACCAAGAGACCCAGTACTTC.

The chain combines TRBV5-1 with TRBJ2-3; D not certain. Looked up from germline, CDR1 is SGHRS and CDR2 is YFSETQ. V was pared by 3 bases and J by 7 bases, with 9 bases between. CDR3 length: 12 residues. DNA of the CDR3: TGCGCCAGCAGCTCCGATCAGAATACGCAGTATTTT. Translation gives CASSSDQNTQYF.

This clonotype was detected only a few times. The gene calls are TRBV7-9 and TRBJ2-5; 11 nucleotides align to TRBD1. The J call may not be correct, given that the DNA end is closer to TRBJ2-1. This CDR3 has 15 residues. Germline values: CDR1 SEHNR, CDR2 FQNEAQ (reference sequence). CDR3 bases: TGTGCCAGCAGCTGGACCGGGACAGGGGGCAATGAGCAGTTCTTC. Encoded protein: CASSWTGTGGNEQFF.

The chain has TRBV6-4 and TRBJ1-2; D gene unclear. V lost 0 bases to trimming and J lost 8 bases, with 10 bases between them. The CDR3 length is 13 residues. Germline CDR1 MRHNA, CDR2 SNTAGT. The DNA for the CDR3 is TGTGCCAGCAGTGACTCGTCAGTTGGAGGCTACACCTTC. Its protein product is CASSDSSVGGYTF.

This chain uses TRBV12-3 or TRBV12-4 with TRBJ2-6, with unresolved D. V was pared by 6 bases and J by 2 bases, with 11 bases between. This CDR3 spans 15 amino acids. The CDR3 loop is CASSQRVTGANVLTF. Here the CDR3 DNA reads TGTGCCAGCAGCCAAAGAGTAACTGGGGCCAACGTCCTGACTTTC.

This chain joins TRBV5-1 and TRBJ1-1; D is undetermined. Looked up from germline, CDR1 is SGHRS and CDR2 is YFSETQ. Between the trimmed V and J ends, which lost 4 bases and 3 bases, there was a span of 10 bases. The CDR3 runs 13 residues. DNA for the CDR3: TGCGCCAGCAGCAAGGCCTGGGACACTGAAGCTTTCTTT. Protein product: CASSKAWDTEAFF.

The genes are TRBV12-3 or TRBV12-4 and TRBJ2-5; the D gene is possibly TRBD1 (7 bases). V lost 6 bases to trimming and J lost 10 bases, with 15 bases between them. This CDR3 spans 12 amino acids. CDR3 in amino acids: CASSPSRGDQYF. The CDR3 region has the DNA TGTGCCAGCAGCCCCTCCAGGGGGGACCAGTACTTC.

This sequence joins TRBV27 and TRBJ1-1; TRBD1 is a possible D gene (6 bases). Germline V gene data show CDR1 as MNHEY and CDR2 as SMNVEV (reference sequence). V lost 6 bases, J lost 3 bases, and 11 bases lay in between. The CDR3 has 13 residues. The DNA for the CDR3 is TGTGCCAGCAGCTTCAACAGGGACACTGAAGCTTTCTTT. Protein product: CASSFNRDTEAFF.

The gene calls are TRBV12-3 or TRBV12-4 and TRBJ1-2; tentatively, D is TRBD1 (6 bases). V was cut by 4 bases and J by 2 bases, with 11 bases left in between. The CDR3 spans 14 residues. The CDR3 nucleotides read TGTGCCAGCAGTTCCTCGGGGGGCAACTATGGCTACACCTTC. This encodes CASSSSGGNYGYTF.

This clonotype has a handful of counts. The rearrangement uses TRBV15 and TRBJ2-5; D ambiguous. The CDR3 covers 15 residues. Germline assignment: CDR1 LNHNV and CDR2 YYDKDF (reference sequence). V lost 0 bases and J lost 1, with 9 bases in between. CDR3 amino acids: CATSRDKSFQETQYF. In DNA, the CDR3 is TGTGCCACCAGCAGAGATAAGAGCTTCCAAGAGACCCAGTACTTC.

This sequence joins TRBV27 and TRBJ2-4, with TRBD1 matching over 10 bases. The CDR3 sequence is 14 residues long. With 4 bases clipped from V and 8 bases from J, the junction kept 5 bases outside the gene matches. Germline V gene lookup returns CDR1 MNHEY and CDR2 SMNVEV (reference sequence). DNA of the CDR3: TGTGCCAGCAGTTCAGACAGGGGGCTAGACATTCAGTACTTC. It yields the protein CASSSDRGLDIQYF.

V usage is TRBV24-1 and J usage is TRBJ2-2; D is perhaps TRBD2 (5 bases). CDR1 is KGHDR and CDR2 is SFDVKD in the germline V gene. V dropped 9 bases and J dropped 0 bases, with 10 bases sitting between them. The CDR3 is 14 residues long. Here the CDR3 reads CATGPGTNTGELFF. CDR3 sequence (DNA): TGTGCCACCGGGCCGGGGACGAACACCGGGGAGCTGTTTTTT.

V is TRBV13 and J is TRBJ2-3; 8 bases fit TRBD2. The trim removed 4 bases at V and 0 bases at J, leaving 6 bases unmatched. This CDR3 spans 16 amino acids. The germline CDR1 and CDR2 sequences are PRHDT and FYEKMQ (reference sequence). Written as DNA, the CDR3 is TGTGCCAGCAGCTCGGAGCGGGAGAGGAGCACAGATACGCAGTATTTT. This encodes CASSSERERSTDTQYF.

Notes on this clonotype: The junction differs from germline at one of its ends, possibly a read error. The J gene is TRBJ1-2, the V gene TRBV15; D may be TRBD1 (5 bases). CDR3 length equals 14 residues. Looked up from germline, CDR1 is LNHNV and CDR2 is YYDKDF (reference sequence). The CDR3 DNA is TGTGCCACCAGCAGGGGGGAAGGGCCTTATGGCTACGCCTTC. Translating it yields CATSRGEGPYGYAF.

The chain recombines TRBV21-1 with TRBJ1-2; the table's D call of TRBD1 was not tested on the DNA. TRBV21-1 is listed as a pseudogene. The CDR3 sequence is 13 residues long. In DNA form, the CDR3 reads TGTGCCAGCAAAATCCAGGGCATCTATGGCTACACCTTC. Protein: CASKIQGIYGYTF.